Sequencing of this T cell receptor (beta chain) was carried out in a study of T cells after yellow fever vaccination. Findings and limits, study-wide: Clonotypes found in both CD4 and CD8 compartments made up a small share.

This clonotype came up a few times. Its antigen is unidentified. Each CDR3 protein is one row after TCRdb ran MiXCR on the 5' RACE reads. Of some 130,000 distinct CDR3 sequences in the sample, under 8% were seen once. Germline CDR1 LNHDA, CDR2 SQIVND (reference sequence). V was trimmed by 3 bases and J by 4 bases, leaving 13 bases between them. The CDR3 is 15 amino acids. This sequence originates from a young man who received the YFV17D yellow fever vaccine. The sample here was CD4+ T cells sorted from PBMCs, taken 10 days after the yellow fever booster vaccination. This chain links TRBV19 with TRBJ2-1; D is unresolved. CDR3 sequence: CASSISLGDYNEQFF. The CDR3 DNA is TGTGCCAGTAGTATTTCCCTTGGAGATTACAATGAGCAGTTCTTC.